This TCR beta chain was sequenced for a study of T-cell reconstitution after alpha-beta-depleted transplantation in children. The CDR3 is 17 residues long. Trimming cost V 4 bases and J 0 bases, with 18 bases left between them. Germline CDR1 DFQATT, CDR2 SNEGSKA (reference sequence). Preparing the TCRbeta library involved the use of unique molecular identifiers. A single record per CDR3 protein comes from TCRdb applying MiXCR to the PCR reads. Of 500,000 or so distinct CDR3 sequences in the sample, 11% were seen once. The rearrangement joins TRBV20-1 to TRBJ2-2, with D hard to call. The sequence came from a female patient under 10 years old who had a stem cell transplant for aplastic anemia, so the T cells may come from the graft donor. The specimen was PBMCs, mostly from graft donor cells, collected 180 days after TCRalphabeta/CD19-depleted stem cell transplant. The CDR3 region has the DNA TGCAGTGCTATAAACCTTCGTCGGGCCACGAACACCGGGGAGCTGTTTTTT. The encoded protein is CSAINLRRATNTGELFF.